This T cell receptor (beta chain) was retrieved from a study of patients and donors after allogeneic stem cell transplantation. TCRdb recomputed calls from the RT-PCR reads with MiXCR, one row per CDR3 protein. Altogether 900,000 to 1,000,000 distinct CDR3 sequences are present, about 20% being singletons, with the ten largest covering under 6.5%. V dropped 3 bases and J dropped 1 base, with 15 bases sitting between them. CDR3 length equals 16 residues. The table lists this clonotype with a few counts. The sequence was collected from a human donor who was either an allogeneic HSCT recipient or a stem cell or donor lymphocyte infusion donor (not recorded which). It is not recorded whose cells these are; they may come from a transplant donor. The chain couples TRBV12-3 or TRBV12-4 to TRBJ1-1, with D maybe TRBD1 (5 bases). What was sequenced was blood, either unsorted or a sorted T cell fraction (not recorded which). The CDR3 coding sequence is TGTGCCAGCAGTTTGTGGGGAATGGACACGAACACTGAAGCTTTCTTT. Translation gives CASSLWGMDTNTEAFF.